Below, 26 T cell receptor beta chains from the same sample are listed, as sequenced in a study of blood T cells in healthy people across ages. With a J-beta primer mix and a sample-barcoded 5' primer, a second PCR ran about 7 to 12 cycles. TCRdb used MiXCR to reprocess the 5' RACE reads, holding one entry per CDR3 protein. The repertoire holds around 990,000 distinct CDR3 sequences, with 35% to 40% as singletons. Material: blood. All receptors come from a man between 18 and 35 years old in good health.

The J gene is TRBJ2-7, the V gene TRBV2; tentatively, D is TRBD1 (6 bases). The V and J ends lost 7 bases and 7 bases respectively, with 20 bases between them. The CDR3 spans 14 residues. Germline CDR1 and CDR2: SNHLY and FYNNEI. The CDR3 bases are TGTGCCAGCAAAGGGGGTTCACCTTACAATGAGCAGTACTTC. Its protein product is CASKGGSPYNEQYF.

In this sample, this clonotype turned up a few times. The gene calls are TRBV20-1 and TRBJ2-7; 7 bases fit TRBD1. The junction had 10 bases not matched to a gene; V was cut back by 6 bases and J by 2 bases. This CDR3 spans 14 amino acids. The germline CDR1 and CDR2 sequences are DFQATT and SNEGSKA (reference sequence). The CDR3 DNA follows: TGCAGTGCCAACAGGGGAATCCAAACCTACGAGCAGTACTTC. It is translated as CSANRGIQTYEQYF.

The V and J genes are TRBV7-3 and TRBJ1-2; the D gene is possibly TRBD1 (6 bases). V lost 3 bases, J lost 2 bases, and 13 bases lay in between. The CDR3 is 15 amino acids. Germline CDR1 is SGHTA and CDR2 is FQGTGA. The CDR3 reads CASSFNPGQNYGYTF. The CDR3 DNA is TGTGCCAGCAGCTTCAACCCGGGACAAAACTATGGCTACACCTTC.

The chain combines TRBV6-2 or TRBV6-3 with TRBJ1-2, with no clear D. Trimming took 2 bases from V and 4 from J, leaving 2 bases between them. This CDR3 contains 11 residues. Germline lookup yields CDR1 MNHEY and CDR2 SVGEGT. The CDR3 here is CASSYPYGYTF. CDR3 sequence (DNA): TGTGCCAGCAGTTACCCCTATGGCTACACCTTC.

This clonotype was counted between two and nine times. For the CDR3, the DNA is TGTGCCAGCAGTTCATACCATAACCGGGACAGCAAAGGGGAGACCCAGTACTTC. Translating it yields CASSSYHNRDSKGETQYF. The rearrangement links TRBV28 to TRBJ2-5, with 7 bases matching TRBD1. The junction had 19 bases not matched to a gene; V was cut back by 4 bases and J by 5 bases. There are 18 residues in the CDR3. Germline CDR1 MDHEN, CDR2 SYDVKM.

This clonotype was counted ten times or more. The chain is built from TRBV7-3 and TRBJ2-4, with D possibly matching TRBD1 (6 bases). CDR3 size: 16 residues. V shed 5 bases and J shed 3 bases, with 17 bases lying between them. Germline V gene lookup returns CDR1 SGHTA and CDR2 FQGTGA. In DNA, the CDR3 is TGTGCCAGCAGCCCGTGGACAGCCCATAACAAAAACATTCAGTACTTC. Translating it yields CASSPWTAHNKNIQYF.

The rearrangement uses TRBV4-3 and TRBJ1-5; perhaps TRBD1 as D (5 bases). The germline CDR1 and CDR2 sequences are LGHNA and YSLEER. With 5 bases removed from V and 4 bases from J, the gap between germline ends came to 15 bases. CDR3 length equals 15 residues. Here the CDR3 DNA reads TGCGCCAGCAGCAAAGTTAGGGGAGCAAATCAGCCCCAGCATTTT. Translated, it gives CASSKVRGANQPQHF.

The J gene is TRBJ1-1, the V gene TRBV4-3, with 7 bases matching TRBD1. The V segment lost 0 bases and the J segment 4 bases; nucleotides outside the gene matches: 2. CDR3 length equals 14 residues. Germline V lookup: CDR1 LGHNA, CDR2 YSLEER. The chain's CDR3 is CASSQEYRGTEAFF. CDR3 in DNA: TGCGCCAGCAGCCAAGAGTACAGGGGCACTGAAGCTTTCTTT.

V and J are TRBV7-3 and TRBJ2-1; TRBD1 is a possible D gene (5 bases). CDR1 is SGHTA, CDR2 FQGTGA, per germline. This CDR3 is 13 amino acids long. The V end lost 3 bases, the J end lost 6 bases, and 9 bases lay between the germline ends. The CDR3 sequence is CASSFGQINEQFF. DNA of the CDR3: TGTGCCAGCAGCTTTGGACAAATCAATGAGCAGTTCTTC.

This clonotype occurred many times. The chain joins TRBV29-1 to TRBJ2-1; TRBD2 aligns across 8 bases. The CDR3 runs 13 residues. In germline, CDR1 is SQVTM, CDR2 ANQGSEA. J was trimmed by 6 bases and V by 4 bases; bases with no gene match: 5. The DNA for the CDR3 is TGCAGCGTTGCGCGGGGGGCCCTCAATGAGCAGTTCTTC. Encoded protein: CSVARGALNEQFF.

This chain joins TRBV20-1 and TRBJ2-2; a possible D gene is TRBD2 (7 bases). The CDR3 has 16 amino acids. V shed 3 bases and J shed 0 bases, with 14 bases lying between them. The germline V gene encodes CDR1 DFQATT and CDR2 SNEGSKA (reference sequence). Here the CDR3 reads CSASGGANANTGELFF. The DNA for the CDR3 is TGCAGTGCTAGTGGGGGGGCAAACGCGAACACCGGGGAGCTGTTTTTT.

This clonotype came up once. One junction end does not reproduce the germline sequence, and a read error may be involved. The chain couples TRBV9 to TRBJ1-1; 8 bases map to TRBD1. CDR1 SGDLS and CDR2 YYNGEE come from the germline V gene. This CDR3 comprises 11 residues. This chain's CDR3 is CTSSDRQGTFF. CDR3 nucleotide sequence: TGTACCAGCAGCGACCGACAGGGGACTTTCTTT.

The rearrangement links TRBV12-5 to TRBJ2-1; perhaps TRBD1 as D (6 bases). Germline CDR1 reads LGHNT; CDR2 reads FRNRAP. CDR3 size: 15 residues. V shed 0 bases and J shed 5 bases, with 11 bases lying between them. CDR3 nucleotides: TGTGCTAGTGGTTTGGTAGGACAGTCGGACAATGAGCAGTTCTTC. Its protein is CASGLVGQSDNEQFF.

On this clonotype itself: Germline is not matched at one junction end, which may reflect a read error. The rearrangement uses TRBV9 and TRBJ2-3; 9 nucleotides match TRBD1. This CDR3 has 15 residues. CDR1 is SGDLS and CDR2 is YYNGEE in the germline V gene. In DNA, the CDR3 is TGTGTCAGCAGCGTATGGGACAGGGGCACAGATACGCAGTATTTT. Translation gives CVSSVWDRGTDTQYF.

The V gene is TRBV25-1, the J gene TRBJ1-1; 8 bases are shared with TRBD1. CDR1 MGHDK and CDR2 SYGVNS come from the germline V gene. CDR3 length equals 14 residues. Germline trimming cut 6 bases from V and 4 bases from J; bases unmatched to any gene: 7. The CDR3 protein is CASRDDRGRTEAFF. CDR3 DNA: TGTGCCAGCAGAGACGACAGGGGCCGCACTGAAGCTTTCTTT.

This clonotype showed up just a few times. The genes are TRBV3-1 and TRBJ2-3, with 11 bases lining up with TRBD2. The V and J ends lost 5 bases and 6 bases, in that order; junction bases with no gene match: 10. Per germline, CDR1 LGHDT and CDR2 YNNKEL (reference sequence). This CDR3 has 16 amino acids. The chain's CDR3 is CASSSFSGGAGDTQYF. DNA of the CDR3: TGTGCCAGCAGCTCCTTTAGCGGGGGGGCCGGGGATACGCAGTATTTT.

This chain joins TRBV7-2 and TRBJ2-7; 9 bases are shared with TRBD1. Germline assignment: CDR1 SGHTA and CDR2 FQGNSA. There are 16 residues in the CDR3. The junction had 4 bases not matched to a gene; V was cut back by 0 bases and J by 1 base. CDR3 DNA: TGTGCCAGCAGCTTAGCTACCGGGACAGGGTCCTACGAGCAGTACTTC. Its translation is CASSLATGTGSYEQYF. Drawing the rest from reference TRBV7-2 and TRBJ2-7, the complete variable domain is GAGVSQSPSNKVTEKGKDVELRCDPISGHTALYWYRQSLGQGLEFLIYFQGNSAPDKSGLPSDRFSAERTGGSVSTLTIQRTQQEDSAVYLCASSLATGTGSYEQYFGPGTRLTVT.

This sequence joins TRBV25-1 and TRBJ1-2; D may be TRBD1 (5 bases). The germline V gene has CDR1 MGHDK and CDR2 SYGVNS. With 7 bases removed from V and 8 bases from J, the gap between germline ends came to 11 bases. The CDR3 sequence is 11 residues long. The CDR3 bases are TGTGCCAGCACGGGACCGTCAGGCTACACCTTC. This translates into CASTGPSGYTF.

The gene calls are TRBV7-2 and TRBJ1-3; D gene unclear. V lost 3 bases, J lost 0 bases, and 6 bases lay in between. Germline V gene data show CDR1 as SGHTA and CDR2 as FQGNSA. CDR3 length equals 14 residues. The CDR3 sequence is CASSFGISGNTIYF. The CDR3 bases are TGTGCCAGCAGCTTTGGGATCTCTGGAAACACCATATATTTT.

J is TRBJ1-2 and V is TRBV6-2 or TRBV6-3; no firm D call. V shed 6 bases and J shed 3 bases, with 8 bases lying between them. The CDR3 runs to 12 residues. CDR1 is MNHEY, CDR2 SVGEGT, per germline. The CDR3 DNA reads TGTGCCAGCAGAGCCACCCACTATGGCTACACCTTC. Translation: CASRATHYGYTF.

This clonotype turned up a few times. In nucleotides, the CDR3 is TGTGCCAGCAGCCCGGCGGGACTAGAAGGGGCAGATACGCAGTATTTT. This codes for CASSPAGLEGADTQYF. This rearrangement joins TRBV5-4 to TRBJ2-3; 8 nucleotides line up with TRBD2. Germline CDR1 SGHNT, CDR2 YYREEE (reference sequence). The V segment lost 4 bases and the J segment 4 bases; nucleotides outside the gene matches: 11. The CDR3 extends over 16 amino acids.

The chain combines TRBV4-1 with TRBJ1-5; possibly TRBD1 for D (5 bases). The CDR3 sequence is 17 residues long. In germline, CDR1 is MGHRA, CDR2 YSYEKL. With 4 bases removed from V and 2 bases from J, the gap between germline ends came to 18 bases. The CDR3: CASSLSGWGSGNQPQHF. The CDR3 nucleotides are TGCGCCAGCAGCCTTAGCGGGTGGGGGTCGGGCAATCAGCCCCAGCATTTT.

The chain employs TRBV4-3 and TRBJ2-5; D may correspond to TRBD1 or TRBD2 (5 bases each). Deletions cut 6 bases from V and 11 bases from J, with 19 bases between. Germline CDR1 and CDR2: LGHNA and YSLEER. This CDR3 contains 13 residues. The CDR3 DNA follows: TGCGCCAGCAGTCGAGGGGCTAACAATGAGCAGTACTTC. It translates to CASSRGANNEQYF.

The V call is TRBV19, the J call TRBJ1-5; 9 bases are a match to TRBD1. Germline trimming cut 6 bases from V and 6 bases from J; bases unmatched to any gene: 9. Germline V gene lookup returns CDR1 LNHDA and CDR2 SQIVND (reference sequence). This CDR3 contains 15 residues. The CDR3 sequence is CASRSDRGASQPQHF. Written as DNA, the CDR3 is TGTGCCAGTAGATCGGACAGGGGTGCTTCTCAGCCCCAGCATTTT.

This sequence joins TRBV20-1 and TRBJ1-2; TRBD1 might be the D (5 bases). The CDR3 sequence is 13 residues long. V was trimmed by 5 bases and J by 7 bases, leaving 17 bases between them. Per germline, CDR1 DFQATT and CDR2 SNEGSKA (reference sequence). Here the CDR3 DNA reads TGCAGTGCTCACACGGGGCGAGGTGGTGGCTACACCTTC. Residues: CSAHTGRGGGYTF.

The CDR3 DNA follows: TGTGCCAGCAGCTTAGACACCATGCGGGGCTACACCTTC. It yields the protein CASSLDTMRGYTF. The chain links TRBV7-2 to TRBJ1-2, with no clear D. The CDR3 sequence is 13 residues long. The germline V gene has CDR1 SGHTA and CDR2 FQGNSA. V was cut by 1 base and J by 8 bases, with 11 bases left in between.